The clone carrying this T cell receptor (beta chain) turned up a few times. Losses at the gene ends were 9 bases for V and 4 bases for J; bases not matched to a gene: 10. This CDR3 contains 14 residues. Germline V gene sequence: CDR1 WSHSY, CDR2 SAAADI. Original data processing: Out-of-frame sequences were removed, leaving around 2,000,000 distinct TCRbeta sequences. Measured with immunoSEQ multiplex PCR; TCRdb has only the in-frame clones, and not every one. Clone size and V and J calls were adopted from that table, with D and trimming inferred from the DNA. The sample holds 45,000 to 50,000 clones, roughly 78% seen once. These data belong to a study of memory CD4+ T cells and cytomegalovirus serostatus. Single viable CD3+CD4+CD8-CD45RO+ cells were sorted as the memory CD4+ T cells.

This receptor was obtained from an adult in good health and CMV-seronegative. The chain recombines TRBV10-2 with TRBJ2-5, with 8 bases lining up with TRBD2. Material for sequencing was memory CD4+ T cells from blood. The CDR3 reads CASNREGTTETQYF. The CDR3 DNA sequence: TGCGCCAGTAACCGGGAGGGGACGACAGAGACCCAGTACTTC.